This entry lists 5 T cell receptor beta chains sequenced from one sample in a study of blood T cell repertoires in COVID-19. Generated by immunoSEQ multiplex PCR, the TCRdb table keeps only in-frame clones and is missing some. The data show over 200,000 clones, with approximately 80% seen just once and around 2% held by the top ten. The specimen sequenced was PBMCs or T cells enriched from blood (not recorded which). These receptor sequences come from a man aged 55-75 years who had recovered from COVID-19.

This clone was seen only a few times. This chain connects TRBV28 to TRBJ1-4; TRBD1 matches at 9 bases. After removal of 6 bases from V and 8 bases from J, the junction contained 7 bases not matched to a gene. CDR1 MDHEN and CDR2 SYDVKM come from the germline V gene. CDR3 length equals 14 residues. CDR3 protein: CASSTTGGVEKLFF. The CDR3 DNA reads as TGTGCCAGCAGCACCACAGGGGGCGTAGAAAAACTGTTTTTT.

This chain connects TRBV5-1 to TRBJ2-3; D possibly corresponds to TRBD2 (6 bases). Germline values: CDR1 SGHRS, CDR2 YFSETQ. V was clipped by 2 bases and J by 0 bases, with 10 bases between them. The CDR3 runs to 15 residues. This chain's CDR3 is CASSFASVSTDTQYF. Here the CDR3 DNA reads TGCGCCAGCAGCTTCGCTAGCGTAAGCACAGATACGCAGTATTTT. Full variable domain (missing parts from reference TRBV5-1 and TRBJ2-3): KAGVTQTPRYLIKTRGQQVTLSCSPISGHRSVSWYQQTPGQGLQFLFEYFSETQRNKGNFPGRFSGRQFSNSRSEMNVSTLELGDSALYLCASSFASVSTDTQYFGPGTRLTVL.

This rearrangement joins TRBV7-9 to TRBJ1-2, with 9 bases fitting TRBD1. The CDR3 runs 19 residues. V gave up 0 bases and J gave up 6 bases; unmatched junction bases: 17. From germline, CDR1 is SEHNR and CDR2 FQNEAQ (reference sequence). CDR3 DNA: TGTGCCAGCAGCTTAGCGGGCGGACAGGGGTATATGGGCGGCGATGGCTACACCTTC. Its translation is CASSLAGGQGYMGGDGYTF.

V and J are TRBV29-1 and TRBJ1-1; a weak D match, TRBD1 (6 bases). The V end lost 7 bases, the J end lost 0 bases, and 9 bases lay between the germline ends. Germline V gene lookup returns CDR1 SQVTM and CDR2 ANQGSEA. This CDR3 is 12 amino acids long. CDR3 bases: TGCAGCGGGGACACAATGAACACTGAAGCTTTCTTT. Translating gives CSGDTMNTEAFF.

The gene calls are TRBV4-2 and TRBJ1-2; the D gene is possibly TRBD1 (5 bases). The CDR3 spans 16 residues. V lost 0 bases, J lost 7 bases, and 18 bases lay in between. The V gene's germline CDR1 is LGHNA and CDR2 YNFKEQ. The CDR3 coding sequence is TGTGCCAGCAGCCAAGATTTGACAGACGTATGGGGTGGCTACACCTTC. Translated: CASSQDLTDVWGGYTF.